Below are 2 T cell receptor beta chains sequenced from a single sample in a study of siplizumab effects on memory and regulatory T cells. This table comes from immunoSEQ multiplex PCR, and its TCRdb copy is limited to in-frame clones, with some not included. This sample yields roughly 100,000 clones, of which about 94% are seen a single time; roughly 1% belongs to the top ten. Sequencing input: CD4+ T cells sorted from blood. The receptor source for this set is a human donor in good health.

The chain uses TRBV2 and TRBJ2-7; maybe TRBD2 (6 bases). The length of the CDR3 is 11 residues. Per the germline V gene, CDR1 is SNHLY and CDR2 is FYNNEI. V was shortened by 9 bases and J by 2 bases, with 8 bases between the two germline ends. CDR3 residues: CARGGAYEQYF. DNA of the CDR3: TGTGCCAGGGGGGGAGCCTACGAGCAGTACTTC.

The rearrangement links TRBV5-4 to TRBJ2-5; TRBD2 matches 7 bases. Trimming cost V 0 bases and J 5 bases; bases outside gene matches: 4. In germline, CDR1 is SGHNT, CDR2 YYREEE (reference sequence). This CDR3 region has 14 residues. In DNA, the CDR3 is TGTGCCAGCAGCTTGGCCGGGGAGGGGGAGACCCAGTACTTC. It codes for CASSLAGEGETQYF.